This is a list of T cell receptor beta chains from one sample in a study of control samples from healthy donors and cancer patients. Produced via immunoSEQ multiplex PCR; TCRdb's table is partial and in-frame only. The table shows around 70,000 clones, with 94% occurring only once. The sequenced sample consisted of blood. The source of these receptors is a woman aged 25 to 39 in good health. Both conserved end residues are part of each CDR3. D genes are given only for firm matches. Clone size is shown for a subset of rows, as once, few, many or a class of expanded clone.

V: TRBV24-1
size: once
J: TRBJ2-1
D: -
DNA: TGTGCCACCAGTGATTTTAGTGAGCAGTTCTTC
CDR3: CATSDFSEQFF

V: TRBV5-4
size: -
J: TRBJ2-3
D: TRBD2
DNA: TGTGCCAGCAGCCCTTCTGCTCGACGGGGAGGGGCAGATACGCAGTATTTT
CDR3: CASSPSARRGGADTQYF

V: TRBV28
size: -
J: TRBJ1-2
D: TRBD1
DNA: TGTGCCAGCAGGGGACAGGGAGCAAAGAATGGCTACACCTTC
CDR3: CASRGQGAKNGYTF

V: TRBV6-5
size: -
J: TRBJ1-5
D: -
DNA: TGTGCCAGCAGCACTGCCAGGAGCAATCAGCCCCAGCATTTT
CDR3: CASSTARSNQPQHF

V: TRBV5-1
size: once
J: TRBJ2-2
D: -
DNA: TGCGCCAGCAGCTTGGGTTATTCTCTCACGAACACCGGGGAGCTGTTTTTT
CDR3: CASSLGYSLTNTGELFF

V: TRBV14
size: -
J: TRBJ1-4
D: -
DNA: TGTGCCAGCAGCCAAGTTGAAAAACTGTTTTTT
CDR3: CASSQVEKLFF

V: TRBV25-1
size: -
J: TRBJ1-1
D: -
DNA: TGTGCCAGCGTCCTCCGTGCAGGGGAGAACACTGAAGCTTTCTTT
CDR3: CASVLRAGENTEAFF

V: TRBV5-1
size: once
J: TRBJ1-1
D: TRBD1
DNA: TGCGCCAGCAGCTTGGATGGGACAGTCGACACTGAAGCTTTCTTT
CDR3: CASSLDGTVDTEAFF

V: TRBV5-1
size: -
J: TRBJ2-7
D: -
DNA: TGCGCCAGCAGCTCGGGACTGGACACCTACGAGCAGTACTTC
CDR3: CASSSGLDTYEQYF

V: TRBV11-1
size: -
J: TRBJ1-6
D: -
DNA: TGTGCCAGCAAAAGAACGAGTGATGGTTCACCCCTCCACTTT
CDR3: CASKRTSDGSPLHF

V: TRBV2
size: -
J: TRBJ2-6
D: -
DNA: TGTGCCAGCAGTTGGGACGGATACTCTGGGGCCAACGTCCTGACTTTC
CDR3: CASSWDGYSGANVLTF

V: TRBV7-9
size: -
J: TRBJ1-5
D: -
DNA: TGTGCCAGCAGCTTAGTTATAAGCAATCAGCCCCAGCATTTT
CDR3: CASSLVISNQPQHF

V: TRBV9
size: -
J: TRBJ1-2
D: -
DNA: TGTGCCAGCAGCGTAGGCAGAGATTATGGCTACACCTTC
CDR3: CASSVGRDYGYTF

V: TRBV14
size: -
J: TRBJ2-1
D: -
DNA: TGTGCCAGCAGCGGGCACAAGAACAATGAGCAGTTCTTC
CDR3: CASSGHKNNEQFF

V: TRBV9
size: -
J: TRBJ1-2
D: TRBD1
DNA: TGTGCCAGCAGCGACTCCGGGACAGGGGGCCCTGCAGGGGATGGCTACACCTTC
CDR3: CASSDSGTGGPAGDGYTF

V: TRBV12-3/TRBV12-4
size: -
J: TRBJ1-1
D: -
DNA: TGTGCCAGCAGTTACTGGAACACTGAAGCTTTCTTT
CDR3: CASSYWNTEAFF

V: TRBV7-2
size: once
J: TRBJ1-2
D: -
DNA: TGTGCCAGCAGCTTAGAGTCTGAGGGCTACACCTTC
CDR3: CASSLESEGYTF

V: TRBV19
size: -
J: TRBJ1-5
D: -
DNA: TGTGCAGTAGGGGCAGGGTCCGGAAAAGGCAATCAGCCCCAGCATTTT
CDR3: CAVGAGSGKGNQPQHF

V: TRBV19
size: -
J: TRBJ2-1
D: -
DNA: TGTGCCAGTAGTGGATTGACAGCAAGCTCCTACAATGAGCAGTTCTTC
CDR3: CASSGLTASSYNEQFF

V: TRBV4-2
size: few
J: TRBJ2-5
D: TRBD2
DNA: TGTGCCAGCAGCCAGACCGCGGGGGGGCCGGGGGAGACCCAGTACTTC
CDR3: CASSQTAGGPGETQYF

V: TRBV19
size: -
J: TRBJ1-3
D: -
DNA: TGTGCCAGTAGTACGACAGATTCTGGAAACACCATATATTTT
CDR3: CASSTTDSGNTIYF

V: TRBV4-2
size: -
J: TRBJ1-2
D: -
DNA: TGTGCCAGCAGCCAGGGGATATTGGATGGCTACACCTTC
CDR3: CASSQGILDGYTF

V: TRBV16
size: -
J: TRBJ1-4
D: -
DNA: TGTGCCAGCAGCCCACTCGCTGAAAAACTGTTTTTT
CDR3: CASSPLAEKLFF

V: TRBV30
size: -
J: TRBJ2-5
D: TRBD1
DNA: TGTGCGTGGTCCCGGGGCTGGACAGGGCGGCAAGAGACCCAGTACTTC
CDR3: CAWSRGWTGRQETQYF

V: TRBV5-1
size: -
J: TRBJ2-2
D: -
DNA: TGCGCCAGCAGCCTGAACACCGGGGAGCTGTTTTTT
CDR3: CASSLNTGELFF

V: TRBV7-8
size: -
J: TRBJ1-6
D: -
DNA: TGTGCCAGCAGCTCCCTTGGGGATTCACCCCTCCACTTT
CDR3: CASSSLGDSPLHF

V: TRBV30
size: once
J: TRBJ1-2
D: -
DNA: TGTGCCTGGAAAGGGGAGTTCTATGGCTACACCTTC
CDR3: CAWKGEFYGYTF

V: TRBV29-1
size: -
J: TRBJ1-1
D: TRBD1
DNA: TGCAGCGTTCGGGACAGGGGACGAAACACTGAAGCTTTCTTT
CDR3: CSVRDRGRNTEAFF

V: TRBV5-1
size: -
J: TRBJ2-1
D: -
DNA: TGCGCCAGCAGCTTGTCGTCCTACAATGAGCAGTTCTTC
CDR3: CASSLSSYNEQFF

V: TRBV5-1
size: -
J: TRBJ2-2
D: TRBD2
DNA: TGCGCCAGCAGCGTCCTGGGGGCGGGGGGTCAAACGAACACCGGGGAGCTGTTTTTT
CDR3: CASSVLGAGGQTNTGELFF

V: TRBV29-1
size: -
J: TRBJ2-1
D: -
DNA: TGCAGCGCACCTCTTTTAGGGGCAGGTTACAATGAGCAGTTCTTC
CDR3: CSAPLLGAGYNEQFF